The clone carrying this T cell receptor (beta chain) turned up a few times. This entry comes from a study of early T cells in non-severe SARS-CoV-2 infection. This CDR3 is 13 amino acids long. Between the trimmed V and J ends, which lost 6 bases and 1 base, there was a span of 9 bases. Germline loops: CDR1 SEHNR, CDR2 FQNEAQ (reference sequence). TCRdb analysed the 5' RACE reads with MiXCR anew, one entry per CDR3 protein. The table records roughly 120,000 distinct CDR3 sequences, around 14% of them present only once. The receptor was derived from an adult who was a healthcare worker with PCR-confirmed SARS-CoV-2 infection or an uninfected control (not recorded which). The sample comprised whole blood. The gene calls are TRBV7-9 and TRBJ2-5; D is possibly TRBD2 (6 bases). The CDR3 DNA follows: TGTGCCAGCAGTCGCGGGGTCCAAGAGACCCAGTACTTC. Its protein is CASSRGVQETQYF.